Reported below is one T cell receptor (beta chain). With random hexamers, reverse transcription was performed on about 0.45 to 1 ug of RNA. The immunoSEQ assay covered 54 Vbeta and 13 Jbeta segments for CDR3. Via MiXCR, TCRdb re-called the immunoSEQ multiplex PCR reads, giving one row per CDR3 protein. The sample consists of over 100,000 distinct CDR3 sequences, 85% to 95% of them appearing once. This CDR3 contains 13 residues. CDR1 is KGHDR and CDR2 is SFDVKD in the germline V gene. The V end lost 4 bases, the J end lost 9 bases, and 13 bases lay between the germline ends. TCR beta from blood CD8+ and CD4+ T cells was sequenced. The data were taken from a study of CD8 T cells in Susac syndrome. Study overall: Patients with Susac syndrome were therapy-naive, taking corticosteroids, with some also receiving intravenous immunoglobulin, or taking intravenous immunoglobulin alone at the time their blood was drawn.

The chain couples TRBV24-1 to TRBJ2-3, with D possibly TRBD1 on 6 matching bases. The clonotype originates from a human donor with Susac syndrome. Source material: CD8+ T cells from PBMCs. This CDR3 reads CATSDLDSNTQYF. The DNA of the CDR3 is TGTGCCACCAGTGACTTGGACAGTAACACGCAGTATTTT.